This T cell receptor beta chain was observed in a study of low-dose radiotherapy and immunotherapy resistance in tumors. Overall study: Cohort 2, a group dosed every two weeks at 1 Gy per fraction, received 13 Gy in total over 26 weeks. Intravenous ipilimumab 1 mg/kg every six weeks was given with nivolumab 240 mg every two weeks.

There are many counts of this clonotype. With TRAV- and TRBV-specific primers, first-strand cDNA was made, covering the alpha and beta chains. TCRs were amplified for approximately 22 PCR cycles with a constant-region primer and V-primer adapter. TCRdb re-called the reads through MiXCR, storing one row per CDR3 protein. The data hold 80,000 or so distinct CDR3 sequences, with 15% to 20% observed a single time. Indicated time point: after trial treatment. Treatment of the sample: LDRT plus nivolumab, ipilimumab, low-dose cyclophosphamide and aspirin (RACIN trial). Donors were given nivolumab, ipilimumab, aspirin, low-dose cyclophosphamide and low-dose radiotherapy. Here the sequenced sample was PBMCs, taken after low-dose radiotherapy plus immunotherapy. The sequence was obtained from a male donor with prostate cancer.

The CDR3 bases are TGTGCCAGCTCTCTCCGGGTCGGAGGCAATCAGCCCCAGCATTTT. Its protein product is CASSLRVGGNQPQHF. This chain uses TRBV7-2 with TRBJ1-5, with D hard to call. The germline V gene has CDR1 SGHTA and CDR2 FQGNSA. Trimming took off 8 bases at V and 2 bases at J, with 16 bases between the two ends. This CDR3 has 15 amino acids.